The subject of this entry is one TCR beta chain. What it recognizes is unknown. The data belong to a study of Ad26.COV2.S vaccination and SARS-CoV-2 variants. Study-level background: Donor was assigned to the Ad26.COV2.S arm of trial COV1001. Ad26.COV2.S given intramuscularly, once or twice 56 days apart. Findings and limits, study-wide: People who got the vaccine had more spike-specific TCR breadth than people who got placebo.

Described treatment: about 20 received Ad26.COV2.S at low or high dose, single or two shots; roughly five received placebo; per-sample allocation not given. At day 63 after the first vaccine or placebo injection, samples were drawn. An Ad26 vector that expressed Wuhan-strain SARS-CoV-2 spike constituted the vaccine. The assay was immunoSEQ multiplex PCR, and TCRdb's table has in-frame clones only and misses some. The data hold some 390,000 clones, with more than 85% observed a single time. The TCR originated in a person between 18 and 65 years old who received the Ad26.COV2.S COVID-19 vaccine or a placebo. Here the sequenced sample was peripheral blood, taken in a trial of Ad26.COV2.S vaccine versus placebo.

In DNA form, the CDR3 reads TGTGCCAGCAGTGAACCAGACAAGGACTACGAGCAGTACTTC. Its translation is CASSEPDKDYEQYF. The rearrangement joins TRBV6-1 to TRBJ2-7; D is unresolved. Germline V gives CDR1 MNHNS, CDR2 SASEGT. V shed 2 bases and J shed 3 bases, with 11 bases lying between them. CDR3 size: 14 residues.